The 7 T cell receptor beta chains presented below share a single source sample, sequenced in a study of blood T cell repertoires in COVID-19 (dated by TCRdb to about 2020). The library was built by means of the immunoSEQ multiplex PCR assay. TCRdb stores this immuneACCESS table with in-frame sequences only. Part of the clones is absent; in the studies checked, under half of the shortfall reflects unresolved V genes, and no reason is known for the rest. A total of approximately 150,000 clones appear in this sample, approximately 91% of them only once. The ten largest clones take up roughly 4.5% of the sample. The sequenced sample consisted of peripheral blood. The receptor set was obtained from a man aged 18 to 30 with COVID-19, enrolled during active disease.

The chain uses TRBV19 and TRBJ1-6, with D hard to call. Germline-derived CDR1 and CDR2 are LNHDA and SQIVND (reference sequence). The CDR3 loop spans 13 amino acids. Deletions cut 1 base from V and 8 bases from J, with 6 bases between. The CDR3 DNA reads TGTGCCAGTAGTATAGTTGGAGATTCACCCCTCCACTTT. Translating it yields CASSIVGDSPLHF.

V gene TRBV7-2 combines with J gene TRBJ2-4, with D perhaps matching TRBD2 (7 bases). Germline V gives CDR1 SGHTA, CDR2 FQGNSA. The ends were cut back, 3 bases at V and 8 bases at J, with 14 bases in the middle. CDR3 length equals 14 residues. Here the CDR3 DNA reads TGTGCCAGCAGCTTGGGGGGGCAGTGGGACATTCAGTACTTC. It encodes CASSLGGQWDIQYF.

The DNA of the CDR3 is TGTGCCAGCAGTCAAAAAACAGGGTTCCTATCCTACGAGCAGTACTTC. Translated, it gives CASSQKTGFLSYEQYF. V gene TRBV5-6 combines with J gene TRBJ2-7; a possible D gene is TRBD1 (6 bases). Trimming pared 5 bases from V and 1 base from J, leaving 19 bases between. CDR1 is SGHDT and CDR2 is YYEEEE in the germline V gene. The CDR3 loop spans 16 amino acids. Filled out from reference TRBV5-6 and TRBJ2-7, the complete variable domain reads DAGVTQSPTHLIKTRGQQVTLRCSPKSGHDTVSWYQQALGQGPQFIFQYYEEEERQRGNFPDRFSGHQFPNYSSELNVNALLLGDSALYLCASSQKTGFLSYEQYFGPGTRLTVT.

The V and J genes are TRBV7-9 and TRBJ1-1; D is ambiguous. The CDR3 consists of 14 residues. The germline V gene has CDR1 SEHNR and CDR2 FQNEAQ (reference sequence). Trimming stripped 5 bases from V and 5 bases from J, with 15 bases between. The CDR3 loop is CASSPLPMETEAFF. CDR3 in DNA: TGTGCCAGCAGCCCTCTCCCCATGGAGACTGAAGCTTTCTTT.

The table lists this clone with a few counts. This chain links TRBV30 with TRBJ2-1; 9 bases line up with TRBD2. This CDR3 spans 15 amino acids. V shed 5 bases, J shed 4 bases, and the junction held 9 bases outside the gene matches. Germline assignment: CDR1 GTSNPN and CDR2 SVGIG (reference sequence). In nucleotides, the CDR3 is TGTGCCTGGGTGCGGGAGGGCCCAAAATACAATGAGCAGTTCTTC. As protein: CAWVREGPKYNEQFF.

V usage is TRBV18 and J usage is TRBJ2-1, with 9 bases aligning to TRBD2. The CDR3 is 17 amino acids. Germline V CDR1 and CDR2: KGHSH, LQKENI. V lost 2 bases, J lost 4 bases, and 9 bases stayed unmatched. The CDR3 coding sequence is TGTGCCAGCTCACCAGAGTGGGCGGGAGGGCCATACAATGAGCAGTTCTTC. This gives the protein CASSPEWAGGPYNEQFF.

The CDR3 protein is CASSPKGADYEQYF. In DNA form, the CDR3 reads TGTGCCAGCAGCCCAAAGGGGGCGGATTACGAGCAGTACTTC. V and J are TRBV7-2 and TRBJ2-7; 7 bases match TRBD1. Germline CDR1 is SGHTA and CDR2 is FQGNSA. The CDR3 sequence is 14 residues long. V shed 5 bases and J 4 bases; nucleotides not matched to a gene: 8.